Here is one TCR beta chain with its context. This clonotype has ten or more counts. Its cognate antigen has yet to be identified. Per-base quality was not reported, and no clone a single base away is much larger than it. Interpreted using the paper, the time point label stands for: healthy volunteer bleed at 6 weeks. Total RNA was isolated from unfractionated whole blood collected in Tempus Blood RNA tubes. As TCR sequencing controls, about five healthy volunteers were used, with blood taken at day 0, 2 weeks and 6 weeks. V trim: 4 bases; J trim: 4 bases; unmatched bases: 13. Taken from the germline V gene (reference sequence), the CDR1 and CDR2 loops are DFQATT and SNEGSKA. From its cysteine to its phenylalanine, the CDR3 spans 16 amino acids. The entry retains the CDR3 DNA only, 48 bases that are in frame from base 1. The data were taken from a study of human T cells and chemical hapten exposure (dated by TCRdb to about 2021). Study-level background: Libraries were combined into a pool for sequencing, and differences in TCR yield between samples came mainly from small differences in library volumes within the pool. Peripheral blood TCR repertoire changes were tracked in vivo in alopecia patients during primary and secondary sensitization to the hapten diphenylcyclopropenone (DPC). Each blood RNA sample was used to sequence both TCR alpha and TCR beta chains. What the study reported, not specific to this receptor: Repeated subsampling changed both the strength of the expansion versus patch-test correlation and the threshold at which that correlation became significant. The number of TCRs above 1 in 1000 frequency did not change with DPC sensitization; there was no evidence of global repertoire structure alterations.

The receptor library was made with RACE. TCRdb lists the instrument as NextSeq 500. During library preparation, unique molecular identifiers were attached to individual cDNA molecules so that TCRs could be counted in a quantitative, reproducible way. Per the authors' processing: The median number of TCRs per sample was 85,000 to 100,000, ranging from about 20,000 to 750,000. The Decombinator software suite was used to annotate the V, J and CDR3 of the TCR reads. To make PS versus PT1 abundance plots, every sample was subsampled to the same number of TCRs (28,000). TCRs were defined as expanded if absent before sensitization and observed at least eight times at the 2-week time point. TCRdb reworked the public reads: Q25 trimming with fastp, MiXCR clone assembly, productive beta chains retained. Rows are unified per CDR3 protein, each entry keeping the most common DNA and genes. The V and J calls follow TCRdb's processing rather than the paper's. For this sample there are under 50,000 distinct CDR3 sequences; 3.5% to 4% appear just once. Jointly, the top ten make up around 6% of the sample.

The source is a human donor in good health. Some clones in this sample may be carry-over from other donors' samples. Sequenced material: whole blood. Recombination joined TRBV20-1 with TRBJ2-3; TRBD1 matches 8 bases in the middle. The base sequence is TGCAGTGCTACGCGGACAGGGAGGATGTCGGCAGATACGCAGTATTTT. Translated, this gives CSATRTGRMSADTQYF.